Below are 7 T cell receptor beta chains sequenced from a single sample in a study of control samples from healthy donors and cancer patients. TCRdb's copy holds only in-frame clones and misses some; the assay was immunoSEQ multiplex PCR. The table records 130,000 or so clones, roughly nine tenths of them present only once. Sequencing was done on a sample of blood. Receptors originate from a man aged 18-30 years in good health.

The J gene is TRBJ1-2, the V gene TRBV27; D not certain. Trimming removed 3 bases from V and 4 bases from J, with 15 bases in between. CDR1 MNHEY and CDR2 SMNVEV come from the germline V gene (reference sequence). The CDR3 sequence is 15 residues long. CDR3 region: CASSFIGEHFYGYTF. The CDR3 nucleotides are TGTGCCAGCAGTTTTATCGGGGAACACTTCTATGGCTACACCTTC.

This clone was detected only a few times. The chain couples TRBV5-1 to TRBJ2-7; D is uncertain. The CDR3 has 14 amino acids. Germline values: CDR1 SGHRS, CDR2 YFSETQ. Trimming shortened V by 0 bases and J by 5 bases, and 12 bases separated the two germline ends. As DNA, the CDR3 is TGCGCCAGCAGCTTGGCGCAGGTTCGAGACGAGCAGTACTTC. Protein: CASSLAQVRDEQYF.

The chain is built from TRBV28 and TRBJ2-7; D possibly corresponds to TRBD1 (5 bases). In germline, CDR1 is MDHEN, CDR2 SYDVKM. The CDR3 is 11 amino acids. V lost 4 bases to trimming and J lost 11 bases, with 12 bases between them. The CDR3, as DNA: TGTGCCAGCAGTTCCCGGACAACTGAGTACTTC. Residues: CASSSRTTEYF.

The CDR3 DNA follows: TGTGCCAGCAGCGTCGGACAGTCAACCTACGAGCAGTACTTC. It is translated as CASSVGQSTYEQYF. This chain links TRBV9 with TRBJ2-7; a weak D match, TRBD1 (6 bases). Germline CDR1 is SGDLS and CDR2 is YYNGEE. CDR3 size: 14 residues. The V end was cut by 2 bases, the J end by 2 bases, with 11 bases between.

V gene TRBV9 combines with J gene TRBJ2-1; TRBD2 aligns across 11 bases. Germline values: CDR1 SGDLS, CDR2 YYNGEE. V shed 1 base and J 10 bases; nucleotides not matched to a gene: 7. This CDR3 has 15 amino acids. CDR3 nucleotide sequence: TGTGCCAGCAGCGTAAGGAGACTAGCGGGGTCCGAGCAGTTCTTC. This translates into CASSVRRLAGSEQFF.

The chain is built from TRBV7-2 and TRBJ1-5; D unclear. Trimming pared 3 bases from V and 2 bases from J, leaving 11 bases between. Per the germline V gene, CDR1 is SGHTA and CDR2 is FQGNSA. The CDR3 covers 15 residues. The CDR3 coding sequence is TGTGCCAGCAGCTTGGACGGTCTTGGCAATCAGCCCCAGCATTTT. Protein product: CASSLDGLGNQPQHF.

CDR3 nucleotides: TGTGCCAGCAGTCCCGTATTCCGGGACGATCCATGGTGGCAGTTCTTC. Translated, it gives CASSPVFRDDPWWQFF. V is TRBV27 and J is TRBJ2-1; D is perhaps TRBD1 or TRBD2 (5 bases each). Between the trimmed V and J ends, which lost 5 bases and 12 bases, there was a span of 26 bases. CDR3 length: 16 residues. CDR1 and CDR2 from the germline V gene are MNHEY and SMNVEV (reference sequence).